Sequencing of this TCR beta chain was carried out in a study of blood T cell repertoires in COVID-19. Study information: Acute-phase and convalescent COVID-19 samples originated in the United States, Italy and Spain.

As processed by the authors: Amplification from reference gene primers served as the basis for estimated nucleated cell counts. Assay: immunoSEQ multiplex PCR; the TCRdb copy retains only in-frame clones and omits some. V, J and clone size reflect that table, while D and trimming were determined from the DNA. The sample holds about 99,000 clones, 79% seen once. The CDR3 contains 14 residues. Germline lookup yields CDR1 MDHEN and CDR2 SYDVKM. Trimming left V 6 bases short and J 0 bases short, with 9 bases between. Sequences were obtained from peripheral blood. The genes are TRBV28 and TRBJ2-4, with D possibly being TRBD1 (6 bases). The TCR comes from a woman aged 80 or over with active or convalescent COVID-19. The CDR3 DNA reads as TGTGCCAGCAGCAGGGGTTTAGCCAAAAACATTCAGTACTTC. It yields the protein CASSRGLAKNIQYF.